This T cell receptor (beta chain) was sequenced in a study of blood T cell repertoires in COVID-19. Study summary: From T cells, B-cell-depleted T cells, or PBMCs came the material, which was cDNA or gDNA.

The germline V gene encodes CDR1 SGHRS and CDR2 YFSETQ. Losses at the gene ends were 3 bases for V and 8 bases for J; bases not matched to a gene: 7. This CDR3 comprises 15 residues. Individuals drawn from approximately 22 US areas were roughly 18 to 89 years old. Assignments of participants to cohorts depended upon their own reported clinical history. Authors' analysis steps: Amplified reference gene primers provided the basis for estimating nucleated cell counts. This table comes from immunoSEQ multiplex PCR, and its TCRdb copy is limited to in-frame clones, with some not included. V, J and clone size derive from that table, while D and trimming were established from the DNA sequence. The sample lists about 130,000 clones; roughly 80% were seen once.

Sequenced material: PBMCs or T cells enriched from blood (not recorded which). The rearrangement links TRBV5-1 to TRBJ1-4, with TRBD1 matching over 10 bases. This receptor was obtained from a man aged 50-59 years who had recovered from COVID-19. The DNA of the CDR3 is TGCGCCAGCAGCTGGACAGGGGGATCAAGGGAAAAACTGTTTTTT. It specifies CASSWTGGSREKLFF.